This T cell receptor (beta chain) was found in a study of T-cell memory formation after mild COVID-19. Study summary: Among the donors, TCR clusters were largely specific to each donor. Study-level points and caveats: Pre-infection memory carried some responding clones, suggesting that cross-reactive memory joined. CD4+ clones that contracted lay mainly in CM and EM; CD8+ ones lay in EMRA.

The CDR3 contains 18 residues. V dropped 0 bases and J dropped 5; count of bases not matched to a gene: 12. CDR1 and CDR2 (germline): LGHNA, YNFKEQ. TCRdb redid the calling of the 5' RACE reads with MiXCR, one entry per CDR3 protein. The sample has roughly 190,000 distinct CDR3 sequences; 27% are singletons. Ten or more counts support this clonotype. Its antigen is unidentified. This sequence originates from an adult woman who had mild COVID-19 (a few samples of this study predate the infection). Cell type and time point are not known. Sequences were obtained from PBMCs or a T cell subset sorted from them (not recorded which). The rearrangement links TRBV4-2 to TRBJ2-3, with 9 bases fitting TRBD2. The DNA of the CDR3 is TGTGCCAGCAGCCAAGATCTTGCGGGGGGGGCCCGTGAAGATACGCAGTATTTT. Amino acid sequence: CASSQDLAGGAREDTQYF.